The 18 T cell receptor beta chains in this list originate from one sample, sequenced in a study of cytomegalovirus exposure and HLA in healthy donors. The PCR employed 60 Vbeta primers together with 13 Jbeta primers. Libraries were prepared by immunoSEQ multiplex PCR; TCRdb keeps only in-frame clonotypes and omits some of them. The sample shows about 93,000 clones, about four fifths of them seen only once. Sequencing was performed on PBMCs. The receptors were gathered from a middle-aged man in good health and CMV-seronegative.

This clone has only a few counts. The DNA for the CDR3 is TGTGCCAGCAGCAATAGCGGGACGCTTTACGAGCAGTACTTC. As protein: CASSNSGTLYEQYF. This chain links TRBV28 with TRBJ2-7; 8 positions agree with TRBD2. The CDR3 spans 14 residues. In germline, CDR1 is MDHEN, CDR2 SYDVKM. The J segment lost 4 bases and the V segment lost 6 bases, leaving 8 bases of the junction unmatched.

The CDR3, as DNA: TGTGCCAGCAGGCACCAGGGGGCTGAAGATACGCAGTATTTT. Protein product: CASRHQGAEDTQYF. This rearrangement joins TRBV7-2 to TRBJ2-3; TRBD1 matches at 8 bases. The germline V gene encodes CDR1 SGHTA and CDR2 FQGNSA. The CDR3 has 14 residues. J lost 5 bases, V lost 6 bases, and 7 bases had no gene match.

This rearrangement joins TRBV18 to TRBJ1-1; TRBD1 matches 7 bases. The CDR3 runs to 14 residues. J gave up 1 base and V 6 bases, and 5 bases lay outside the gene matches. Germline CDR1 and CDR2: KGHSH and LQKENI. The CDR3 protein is CASSLRDRNTEAFF. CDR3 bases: TGTGCCAGCTCCCTCCGGGACAGGAACACTGAAGCTTTCTTT. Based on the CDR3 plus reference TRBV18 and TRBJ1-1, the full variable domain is NAGVMQNPRHLVRRRGQEARLRCSPMKGHSHVYWYRQLPEEGLKFMVYLQKENIIDESGMPKERFSAEFPKEGPSILRIQQVVRGDSAAYFCASSLRDRNTEAFFGQGTRLTVV.

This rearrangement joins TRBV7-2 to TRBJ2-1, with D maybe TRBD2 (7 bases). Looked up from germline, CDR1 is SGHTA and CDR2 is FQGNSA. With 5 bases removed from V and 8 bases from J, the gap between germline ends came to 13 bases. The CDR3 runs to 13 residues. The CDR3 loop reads CASSARGGYEQFF. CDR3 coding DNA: TGTGCCAGCAGCGCAAGGGGGGGATATGAGCAGTTCTTC.

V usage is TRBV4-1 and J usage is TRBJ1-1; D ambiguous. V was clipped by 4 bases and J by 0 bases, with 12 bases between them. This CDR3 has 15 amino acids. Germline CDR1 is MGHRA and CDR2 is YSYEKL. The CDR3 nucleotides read TGCGCCAGCAGCCCACACCTAGCAGTGAACACTGAAGCTTTCTTT. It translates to CASSPHLAVNTEAFF.

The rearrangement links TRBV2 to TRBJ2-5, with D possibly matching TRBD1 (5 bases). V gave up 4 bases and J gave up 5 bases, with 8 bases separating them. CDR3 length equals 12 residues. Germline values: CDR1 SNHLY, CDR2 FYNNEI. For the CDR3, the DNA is TGTGCCAGCAGTGGGCACAGGGAGACCCAGTACTTC. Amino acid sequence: CASSGHRETQYF.

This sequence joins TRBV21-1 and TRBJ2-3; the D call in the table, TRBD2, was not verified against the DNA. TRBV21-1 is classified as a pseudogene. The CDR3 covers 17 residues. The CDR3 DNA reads TGTGCCAGCAGCAAAGCGCAGGAGGGGAGCGTTTTTTTTACGCAGTATTTT. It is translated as CASSKAQEGSVFFTQYF.

The CDR3, as DNA: TGTGCCAGCAGTGCCTTAGCGGGAGTGGGGAATGAGCAGTTCTTC. Encoded protein: CASSALAGVGNEQFF. The V and J genes are TRBV6-4 and TRBJ2-1, with TRBD2 identical over 9 bases. V was clipped by 4 bases and J by 7 bases; unmatched bases: 8. In germline, CDR1 is MRHNA, CDR2 SNTAGT. This CDR3 has 15 amino acids.

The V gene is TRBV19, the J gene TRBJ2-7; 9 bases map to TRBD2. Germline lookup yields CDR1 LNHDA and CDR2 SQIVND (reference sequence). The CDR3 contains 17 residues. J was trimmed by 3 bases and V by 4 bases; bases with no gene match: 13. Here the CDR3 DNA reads TGTGCCAGTAGTACCTTCGGCGGACTAGCGTCGATCTACGAGCAGTACTTC. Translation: CASSTFGGLASIYEQYF.

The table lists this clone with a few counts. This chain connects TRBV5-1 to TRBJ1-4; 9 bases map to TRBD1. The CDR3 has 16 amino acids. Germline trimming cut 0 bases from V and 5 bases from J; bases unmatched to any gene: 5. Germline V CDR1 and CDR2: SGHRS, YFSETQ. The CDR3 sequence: CASSLAPQGANEKLFF. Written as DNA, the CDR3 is TGCGCCAGCAGCTTGGCTCCACAGGGGGCCAATGAAAAACTGTTTTTT.

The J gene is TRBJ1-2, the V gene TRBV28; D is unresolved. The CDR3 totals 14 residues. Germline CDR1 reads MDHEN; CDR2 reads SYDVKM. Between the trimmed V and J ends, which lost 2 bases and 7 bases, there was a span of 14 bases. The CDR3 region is CASSLGRGFGGYTF. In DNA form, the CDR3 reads TGTGCCAGCAGTTTAGGTCGTGGTTTCGGTGGCTACACCTTC.

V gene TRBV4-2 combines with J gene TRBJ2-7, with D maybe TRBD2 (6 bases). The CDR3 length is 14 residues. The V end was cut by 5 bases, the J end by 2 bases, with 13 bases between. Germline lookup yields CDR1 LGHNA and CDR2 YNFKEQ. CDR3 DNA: TGTGCCAGCAGCGTGGGGACTGACACCTACGAGCAGTACTTC. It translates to CASSVGTDTYEQYF.

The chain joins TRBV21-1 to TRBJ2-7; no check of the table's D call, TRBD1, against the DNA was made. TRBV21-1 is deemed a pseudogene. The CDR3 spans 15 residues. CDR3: CASSIWEPDRGEQYF. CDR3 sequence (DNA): TGTGCCAGCAGCATATGGGAACCTGACAGGGGGGAGCAGTACTTC.

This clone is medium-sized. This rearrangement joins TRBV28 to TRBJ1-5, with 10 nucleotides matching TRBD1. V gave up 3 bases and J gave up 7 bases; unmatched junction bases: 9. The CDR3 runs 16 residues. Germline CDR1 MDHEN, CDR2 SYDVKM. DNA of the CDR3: TGTGCCAGCAGTTTGGGGACCGGGACAGGGGTCCAGCCCCAGCATTTT. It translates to CASSLGTGTGVQPQHF.

CDR3 protein: CASSLNRDQTYEQYF. In DNA, the CDR3 is TGCGCCAGCAGTCTTAATCGGGATCAGACCTACGAGCAGTACTTC. The chain has TRBV5-1 and TRBJ2-7; TRBD2 might be the D (5 bases). Germline CDR1 reads SGHRS; CDR2 reads YFSETQ. V was clipped by 5 bases and J by 2 bases, with 17 bases between them. The CDR3 covers 15 residues.

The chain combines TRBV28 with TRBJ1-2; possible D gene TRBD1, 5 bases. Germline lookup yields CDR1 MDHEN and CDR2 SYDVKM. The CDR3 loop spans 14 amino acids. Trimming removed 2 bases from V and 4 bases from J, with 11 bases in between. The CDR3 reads CASSLLGAGYGYTF. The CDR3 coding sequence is TGTGCCAGCAGTTTACTAGGGGCTGGCTATGGCTACACCTTC.

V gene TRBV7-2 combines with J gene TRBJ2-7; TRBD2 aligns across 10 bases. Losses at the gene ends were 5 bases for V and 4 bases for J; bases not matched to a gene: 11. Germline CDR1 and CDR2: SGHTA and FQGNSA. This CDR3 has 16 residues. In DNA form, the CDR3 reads TGTGCCAGCAGCCGAGGGGGACGGGGACTAGCGTACGAGCAGTACTTC. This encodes CASSRGGRGLAYEQYF.

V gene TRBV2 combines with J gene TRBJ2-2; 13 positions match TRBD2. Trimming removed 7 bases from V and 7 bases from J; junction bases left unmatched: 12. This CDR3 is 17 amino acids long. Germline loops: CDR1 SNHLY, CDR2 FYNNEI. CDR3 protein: CASTASGLAGAVGELFF. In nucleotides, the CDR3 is TGTGCCAGCACCGCCTCTGGACTAGCGGGAGCAGTCGGGGAGCTGTTTTTT.